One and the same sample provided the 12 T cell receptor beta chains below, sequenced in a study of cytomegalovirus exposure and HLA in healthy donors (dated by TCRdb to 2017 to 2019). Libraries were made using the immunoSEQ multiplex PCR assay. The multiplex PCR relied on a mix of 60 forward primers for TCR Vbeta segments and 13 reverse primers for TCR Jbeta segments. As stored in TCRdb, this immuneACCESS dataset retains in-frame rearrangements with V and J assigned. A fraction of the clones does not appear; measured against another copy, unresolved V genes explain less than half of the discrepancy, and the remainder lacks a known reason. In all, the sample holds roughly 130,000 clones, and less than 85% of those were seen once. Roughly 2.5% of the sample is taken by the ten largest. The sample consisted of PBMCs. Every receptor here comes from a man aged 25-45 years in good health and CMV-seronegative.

DNA for the CDR3: TGTGCCAGCAGCTTCCGACAGGGGGCGGGGGAGACCCAGTACTTC. Translation gives CASSFRQGAGETQYF. The chain combines TRBV5-4 with TRBJ2-5, with 10 positions matching TRBD1. J lost 5 bases, V lost 2 bases, and 6 bases had no gene match. CDR3 length: 15 amino acids. Germline assignment: CDR1 SGHNT and CDR2 YYREEE (reference sequence).

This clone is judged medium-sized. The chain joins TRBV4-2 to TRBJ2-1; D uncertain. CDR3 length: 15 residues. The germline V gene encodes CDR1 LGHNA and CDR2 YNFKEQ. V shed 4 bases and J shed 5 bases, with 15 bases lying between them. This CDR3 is CASSRLPGANNEQFF. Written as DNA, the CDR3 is TGTGCCAGCAGCCGGCTCCCTGGAGCAAACAATGAGCAGTTCTTC.

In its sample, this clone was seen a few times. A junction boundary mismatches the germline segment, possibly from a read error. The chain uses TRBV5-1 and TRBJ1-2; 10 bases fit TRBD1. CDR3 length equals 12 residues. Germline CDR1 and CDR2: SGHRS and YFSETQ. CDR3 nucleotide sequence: TGCGCCAGCAGCTTGGGACAGGGGGCCCACCCCTTC. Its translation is CASSLGQGAHPF.

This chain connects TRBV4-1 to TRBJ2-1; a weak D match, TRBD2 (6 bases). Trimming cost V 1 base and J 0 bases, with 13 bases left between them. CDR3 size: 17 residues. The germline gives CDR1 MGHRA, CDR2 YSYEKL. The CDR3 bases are TGCGCCAGCAGCCAAGGAGCTCTGGGGGGCTCCTACAATGAGCAGTTCTTC. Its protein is CASSQGALGGSYNEQFF.

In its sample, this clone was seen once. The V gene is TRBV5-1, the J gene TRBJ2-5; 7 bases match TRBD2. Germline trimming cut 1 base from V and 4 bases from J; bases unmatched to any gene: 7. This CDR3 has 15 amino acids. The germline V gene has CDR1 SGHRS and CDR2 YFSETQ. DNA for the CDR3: TGCGCCAGCAGCTTGTCGGGGGGTCGTGGAGAGACCCAGTACTTC. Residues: CASSLSGGRGETQYF.

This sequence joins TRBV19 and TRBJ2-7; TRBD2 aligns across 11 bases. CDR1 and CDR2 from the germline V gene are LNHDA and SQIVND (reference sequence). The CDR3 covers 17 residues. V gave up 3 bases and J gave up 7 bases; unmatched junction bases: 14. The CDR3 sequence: CASSILLTSGSFGEQYF. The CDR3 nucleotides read TGTGCCAGTAGTATCCTGCTTACTAGCGGGAGTTTTGGTGAGCAGTACTTC.

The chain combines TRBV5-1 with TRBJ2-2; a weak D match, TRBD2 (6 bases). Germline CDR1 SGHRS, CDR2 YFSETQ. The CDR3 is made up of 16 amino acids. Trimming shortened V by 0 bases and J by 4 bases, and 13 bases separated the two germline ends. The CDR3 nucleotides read TGCGCCAGCAGCTTGGCCGGCGGCGGGGTCACCGGGGAGCTGTTTTTT. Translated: CASSLAGGGVTGELFF.

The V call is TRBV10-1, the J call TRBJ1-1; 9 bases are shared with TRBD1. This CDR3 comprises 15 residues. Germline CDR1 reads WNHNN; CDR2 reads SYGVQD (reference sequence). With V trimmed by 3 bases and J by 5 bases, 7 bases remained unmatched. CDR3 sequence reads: CASSDPGQGGTEAFF. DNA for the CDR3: TGCGCCAGCAGTGACCCGGGACAGGGAGGAACTGAAGCTTTCTTT.

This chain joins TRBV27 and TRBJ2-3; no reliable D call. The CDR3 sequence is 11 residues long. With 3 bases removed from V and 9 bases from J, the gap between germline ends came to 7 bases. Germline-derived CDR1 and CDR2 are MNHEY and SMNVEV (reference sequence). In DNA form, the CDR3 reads TGTGCCAGCAGTTTCGGTCAAACGCAGTATTTT. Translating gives CASSFGQTQYF.

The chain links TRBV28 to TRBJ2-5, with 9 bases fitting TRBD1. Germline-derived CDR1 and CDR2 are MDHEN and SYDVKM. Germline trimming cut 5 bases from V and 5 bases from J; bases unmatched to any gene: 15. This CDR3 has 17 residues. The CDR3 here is CASSGIGRDRVGETQYF. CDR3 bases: TGTGCCAGCAGTGGAATCGGCCGGGACAGGGTGGGGGAGACCCAGTACTTC.

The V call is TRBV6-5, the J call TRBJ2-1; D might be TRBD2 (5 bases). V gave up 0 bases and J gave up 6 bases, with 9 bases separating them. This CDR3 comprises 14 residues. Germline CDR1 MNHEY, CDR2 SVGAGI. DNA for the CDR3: TGTGCCAGCAGTTACTCGCTCGGGGTCAATGAGCAGTTCTTC. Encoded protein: CASSYSLGVNEQFF.

The CDR3 protein is CASSLQFTDTQYF. Here the CDR3 DNA reads TGTGCCAGCAGTTTACAGTTCACAGATACGCAGTATTTT. This chain links TRBV27 with TRBJ2-3; no reliable D call. V gave up 2 bases and J gave up 2 bases, with 5 bases separating them. Germline V gene data show CDR1 as MNHEY and CDR2 as SMNVEV (reference sequence). The length of the CDR3 is 13 residues.